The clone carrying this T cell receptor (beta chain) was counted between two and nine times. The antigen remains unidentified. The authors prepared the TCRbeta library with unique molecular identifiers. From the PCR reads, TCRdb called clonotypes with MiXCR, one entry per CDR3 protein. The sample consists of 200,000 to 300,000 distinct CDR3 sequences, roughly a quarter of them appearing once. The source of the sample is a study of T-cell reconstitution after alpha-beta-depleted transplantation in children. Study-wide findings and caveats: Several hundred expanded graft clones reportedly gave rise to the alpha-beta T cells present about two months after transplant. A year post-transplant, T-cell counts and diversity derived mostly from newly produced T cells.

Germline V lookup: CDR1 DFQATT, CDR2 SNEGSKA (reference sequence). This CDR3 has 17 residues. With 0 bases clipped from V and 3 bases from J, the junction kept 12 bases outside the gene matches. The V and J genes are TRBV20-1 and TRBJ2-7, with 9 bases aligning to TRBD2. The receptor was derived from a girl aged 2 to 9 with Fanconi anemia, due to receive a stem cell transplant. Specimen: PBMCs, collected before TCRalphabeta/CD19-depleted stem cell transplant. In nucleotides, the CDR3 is TGCAGTGCTAGAGATGGGGGACTAGCCCAGTTTTTCTACGAGCAGTACTTC. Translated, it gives CSARDGGLAQFFYEQYF.